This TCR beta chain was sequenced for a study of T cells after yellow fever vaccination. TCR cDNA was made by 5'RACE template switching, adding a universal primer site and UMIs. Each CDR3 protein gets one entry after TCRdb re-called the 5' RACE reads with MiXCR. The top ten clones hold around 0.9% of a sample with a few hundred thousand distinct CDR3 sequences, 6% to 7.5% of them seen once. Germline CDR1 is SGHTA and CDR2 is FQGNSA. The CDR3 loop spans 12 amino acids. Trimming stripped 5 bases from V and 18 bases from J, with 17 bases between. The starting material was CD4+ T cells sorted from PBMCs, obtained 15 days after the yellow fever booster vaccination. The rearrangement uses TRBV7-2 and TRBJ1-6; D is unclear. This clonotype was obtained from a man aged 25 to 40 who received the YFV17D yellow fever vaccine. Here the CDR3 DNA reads TGTGCCAGCAGCCGGGATGGCAGGCCGGGCCACTTT. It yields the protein CASSRDGRPGHF. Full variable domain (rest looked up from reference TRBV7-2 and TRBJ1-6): GAGVSQSPSNKVTEKGKDVELRCDPISGHTALYWYRQSLGQGLEFLIYFQGNSAPDKSGLPSDRFSAERTGGSVSTLTIQRTQQEDSAVYLCASSRDGRPGHFGNGTRLTVT.